The next 28 T cell receptor beta chains were all read from a single sample in a study of CD8 T cells in Susac syndrome. RNA in amounts of roughly 0.5 to 1 ug was reverse transcribed with random hexamers. TCRdb re-derived calls from the immunoSEQ multiplex PCR reads in MiXCR, one entry per CDR3 protein. The sample includes around 130,000 distinct CDR3 sequences, roughly 94% of them seen just once. The sequenced material came from CD8+ T cells from PBMCs. The receptor source for this set is a human donor with Susac syndrome.

In DNA form, the CDR3 reads TGTGCCAGCAGGACCTCCAGGGAAAACTATGGCTACACCTTC. Translation: CASRTSRENYGYTF. V is TRBV27 and J is TRBJ1-2; TRBD1 might be the D (5 bases). Trimming stripped 6 bases from V and 2 bases from J, with 13 bases between. The CDR3 is 14 residues long. Germline V gene lookup returns CDR1 MNHEY and CDR2 SMNVEV (reference sequence).

The chain joins TRBV5-6 to TRBJ1-1, with D hard to call. CDR3 length: 11 residues. The V gene's germline CDR1 is SGHDT and CDR2 YYEEEE. Trimming took 4 bases from V and 7 from J, leaving 8 bases between them. Here the CDR3 DNA reads TGTGCCAGCAGCACTCCACTTGAAGCTTTCTTT. Amino acid sequence: CASSTPLEAFF.

This clonotype turned up a few times. The chain joins TRBV29-1 to TRBJ1-1, with D maybe TRBD1 (5 bases). Trimming cost V 4 bases and J 3 bases, with 6 bases left between them. Germline loops: CDR1 SQVTM, CDR2 ANQGSEA. The CDR3 totals 11 residues. The CDR3 loop reads CSVVGDTEAFF. Written as DNA, the CDR3 is TGCAGCGTTGTGGGGGACACTGAAGCTTTCTTT.

The chain employs TRBV20-1 and TRBJ2-5, with 14 bases identical to TRBD2. The CDR3 sequence is 15 residues long. The junction had 4 bases not matched to a gene; V was cut back by 2 bases and J by 5 bases. Germline lookup yields CDR1 DFQATT and CDR2 SNEGSKA (reference sequence). The CDR3 nucleotides are TGCAGTGCTAGAACCCGACTAGCGGGGGGGGAGACCCAGTACTTC. Its protein is CSARTRLAGGETQYF.

The J gene is TRBJ2-1, the V gene TRBV4-2; TRBD2 aligns across 10 bases. V shed 0 bases, J shed 7 bases, and the junction held 6 bases outside the gene matches. The CDR3 sequence is 16 residues long. Per the germline V gene, CDR1 is LGHNA and CDR2 is YNFKEQ. The CDR3 is CASSQESGGAPNEQFF. Written as DNA, the CDR3 is TGTGCCAGCAGCCAAGAAAGCGGGGGGGCTCCTAATGAGCAGTTCTTC.

The chain combines TRBV13 with TRBJ2-6, with TRBD1 identical over 7 bases. CDR3 length: 18 residues. V lost 5 bases and J lost 2; bases outside the gene matches: 12. Germline loops: CDR1 PRHDT, CDR2 FYEKMQ (reference sequence). In DNA, the CDR3 is TGTGCCAGCAGCCTATTCCCGACAGGGAGCGCTGGGGCCAACGTCCTGACTTTC. It encodes CASSLFPTGSAGANVLTF.

The chain recombines TRBV25-1 with TRBJ2-1; D is unresolved. The CDR3 length is 16 residues. Germline-derived CDR1 and CDR2 are MGHDK and SYGVNS. V was clipped by 6 bases and J by 2 bases, with 17 bases between them. Here the CDR3 DNA reads TGTGCCAGCAGCGGCTTCGGCACGTCTACCTACAATGAGCAGTTCTTC. It specifies CASSGFGTSTYNEQFF.

This rearrangement joins TRBV9 to TRBJ1-6, with 7 positions matching TRBD1. J gave up 7 bases and V 2 bases, and 3 bases lay outside the gene matches. Germline lookup yields CDR1 SGDLS and CDR2 YYNGEE. This CDR3 contains 14 residues. The CDR3: CASSVETGNSPLHF. CDR3 DNA sequence: TGTGCCAGCAGCGTCGAGACAGGGAATTCACCCCTCCACTTT.

The chain combines TRBV20-1 with TRBJ1-2; 8 nucleotides match TRBD1. This CDR3 is built from 13 residues. The V gene's germline CDR1 is DFQATT and CDR2 SNEGSKA (reference sequence). Trimming took 1 base from V and 4 from J; bases not matched to a gene: 2. In DNA, the CDR3 is TGCAGTGCTAGAGGAACAGGGGGCTATGGCTACACCTTC. It is translated as CSARGTGGYGYTF.

The CDR3 DNA reads TGTGCCAGCAGCACCTCGGCGGGGGGCAGCTACAATGAGCAGTTCTTC. Its protein is CASSTSAGGSYNEQFF. The chain combines TRBV5-4 with TRBJ2-1; 8 nucleotides line up with TRBD2. The CDR3 extends over 16 amino acids. V shed 4 bases and J 3 bases; nucleotides not matched to a gene: 9. Germline V gives CDR1 SGHNT, CDR2 YYREEE (reference sequence).

The chain uses TRBV29-1 and TRBJ2-7; tentative D call: TRBD2 (6 bases). The germline CDR1 and CDR2 sequences are SQVTM and ANQGSEA. V gave up 6 bases and J gave up 2 bases, with 11 bases separating them. The CDR3 has 12 amino acids. The chain's CDR3 is CSVTSGAYEQYF. The CDR3 coding sequence is TGCAGCGTGACCTCGGGGGCCTACGAGCAGTACTTC.

This rearrangement joins TRBV20-1 to TRBJ1-1; 11 bases fit TRBD1. The CDR3 loop spans 14 amino acids. Trimming at V came to 6 bases and at J to 6 bases, leaving 9 bases not matched to a gene. Per germline, CDR1 DFQATT and CDR2 SNEGSKA (reference sequence). The CDR3 here is CSAPRDRGRPEAFF. The DNA for the CDR3 is TGCAGTGCCCCCCGGGACAGGGGGAGACCTGAAGCTTTCTTT.

The chain has TRBV27 and TRBJ2-1, with 8 nucleotides matching TRBD2. Losses at the gene ends were 8 bases for V and 4 bases for J; bases not matched to a gene: 7. CDR3 length equals 14 residues. Germline V lookup: CDR1 MNHEY, CDR2 SMNVEV (reference sequence). The CDR3 nucleotides are TGTGCCAGCGGTCGCGGGGGGCGATACAATGAGCAGTTCTTC. This codes for CASGRGGRYNEQFF.

The CDR3 DNA follows: TGTGCCAGCAGTTCGGCTAGTGGCTACACCTTC. Protein: CASSSASGYTF. V gene TRBV6-6 combines with J gene TRBJ1-2; D is unclear. V was clipped by 4 bases and J by 7 bases, with 7 bases between them. CDR1 is MNHNY and CDR2 is SVGAGI in the germline V gene (reference sequence). This CDR3 spans 11 amino acids.

DNA of the CDR3: TGTGCCAGCAGTTTACTCCCTGTGGGGAACACTGAAGCTTTCTTT. It yields the protein CASSLLPVGNTEAFF. The chain joins TRBV27 to TRBJ1-1; D uncertain. Germline CDR1 and CDR2: MNHEY and SMNVEV (reference sequence). The V and J ends lost 2 bases and 1 base respectively, with 11 bases between them. The CDR3 extends over 15 amino acids.

This sequence joins TRBV29-1 and TRBJ1-5; tentatively, D is TRBD1 (6 bases). Germline values: CDR1 SQVTM, CDR2 ANQGSEA. This CDR3 is 14 amino acids long. Trimming took off 4 bases at V and 3 bases at J, with 13 bases between the two ends. DNA of the CDR3: TGCAGCGTTGGCCTCGGACAGCCCAATCAGCCCCAGCATTTT. Translation gives CSVGLGQPNQPQHF.

The chain links TRBV27 to TRBJ1-2; 7 bases line up with TRBD1. The ends lost 0 bases at V and 6 bases at J; junction bases unmatched: 7. Germline loops: CDR1 MNHEY, CDR2 SMNVEV (reference sequence). The CDR3 length is 15 residues. DNA of the CDR3: TGTGCCAGCAGTTTATCGCACAGGGGCATTCATGGCTACACCTTC. This gives the protein CASSLSHRGIHGYTF.

The chain has TRBV29-1 and TRBJ2-1, with D possibly TRBD2 on 6 matching bases. Trimming cost V 7 bases and J 2 bases, with 15 bases left between them. The CDR3 sequence is 14 residues long. Per germline, CDR1 SQVTM and CDR2 ANQGSEA. CDR3 in amino acids: CSASGTFPYNEQFF. DNA of the CDR3: TGCAGCGCCTCCGGGACTTTCCCCTACAATGAGCAGTTCTTC.

The rearrangement uses TRBV28 and TRBJ2-7; weak D call: TRBD2 (5 bases). The germline V gene encodes CDR1 MDHEN and CDR2 SYDVKM. Deletions cut 1 base from V and 0 bases from J, with 10 bases between. CDR3 length: 15 amino acids. This chain's CDR3 is CASSLSPAGSYEQYF. As DNA, the CDR3 is TGTGCCAGCAGTTTATCCCCGGCGGGCTCCTACGAGCAGTACTTC.

This clonotype has a single count. J is TRBJ2-7 and V is TRBV4-2, with 11 bases matching TRBD2. The CDR3 covers 15 residues. Trimming removed 0 bases from V and 2 bases from J; junction bases left unmatched: 0. The germline gives CDR1 LGHNA, CDR2 YNFKEQ. CDR3 residues: CASSQELAGAYEQYF. CDR3 DNA sequence: TGTGCCAGCAGCCAAGAACTAGCGGGGGCCTACGAGCAGTACTTC.

The chain recombines TRBV20-1 with TRBJ2-7; the D is unclear. CDR3 length: 11 residues. Germline V gene lookup returns CDR1 DFQATT and CDR2 SNEGSKA (reference sequence). V was cut by 0 bases and J by 5 bases, with 5 bases left in between. The CDR3 here is CSARDQNEQYF. The CDR3 bases are TGCAGTGCTAGAGATCAGAACGAGCAGTACTTC.

The genes are TRBV5-6 and TRBJ2-7; TRBD1 matches 7 bases. The CDR3 has 14 residues. V lost 0 bases to trimming and J lost 5 bases; unmatched junction nucleotides: 5. Germline CDR1 and CDR2: SGHDT and YYEEEE. This CDR3 reads CASSLDWTGNEQYF. The CDR3 DNA follows: TGTGCCAGCAGCTTGGACTGGACAGGAAACGAGCAGTACTTC.

The chain carries TRBV29-1 and TRBJ2-1; TRBD1 might be the D (6 bases). CDR1 and CDR2 (germline): SQVTM, ANQGSEA. There are 14 residues in the CDR3. Trimming cost V 6 bases and J 0 bases, with 12 bases left between them. The CDR3 here is CSVDTGTSYNEQFF. Here the CDR3 DNA reads TGCAGCGTCGATACAGGGACCTCCTACAATGAGCAGTTCTTC.

The rearrangement uses TRBV5-5 and TRBJ2-2, with 8 bases fitting TRBD1. Germline V gene lookup returns CDR1 SGHKS and CDR2 YYEKEE (reference sequence). The trim removed 0 bases at V and 7 bases at J, leaving 8 bases unmatched. The CDR3 is made up of 16 amino acids. This CDR3 is CASSLVAGGAIGELFF. Here the CDR3 DNA reads TGTGCCAGCAGCTTGGTGGCAGGGGGCGCGATCGGGGAGCTGTTTTTT.

The chain is built from TRBV15 and TRBJ1-2; no reliable D call. Germline V gene lookup returns CDR1 LNHNV and CDR2 YYDKDF (reference sequence). V was clipped by 5 bases and J by 1 base, with 11 bases between them. The CDR3 length is 14 residues. CDR3 nucleotides: TGTGCCACCAGCCGACCTACTTATAACTATGGCTACACCTTC. Protein sequence: CATSRPTYNYGYTF.

This rearrangement joins TRBV12-3 or TRBV12-4 to TRBJ2-5, with 11 bases identical to TRBD2. V shed 4 bases, J shed 2 bases, and the junction held 3 bases outside the gene matches. There are 15 residues in the CDR3. In nucleotides, the CDR3 is TGTGCCAGCAGTTCTAGCGGGGGGTTACAAGAGACCCAGTACTTC. Amino acid sequence: CASSSSGGLQETQYF.

This chain uses TRBV5-1 with TRBJ1-2; 7 positions match TRBD1. The V and J ends lost 4 bases and 2 bases, in that order; junction bases with no gene match: 8. The germline V gene has CDR1 SGHRS and CDR2 YFSETQ. The CDR3 totals 15 residues. The CDR3 nucleotides are TGCGCCAGCAGCCCACGCAGGGGGTTCAACTATGGCTACACCTTC. Translated, it gives CASSPRRGFNYGYTF.

The chain is built from TRBV19 and TRBJ2-1, with D maybe TRBD2 (6 bases). Trimming removed 5 bases at V and 7 bases at J, with 18 bases between. The germline V gene has CDR1 LNHDA and CDR2 SQIVND (reference sequence). The CDR3 spans 15 residues. This CDR3 is CASSLDPGGINEQFF. CDR3 bases: TGTGCCAGTAGTCTCGACCCCGGGGGTATAAATGAGCAGTTCTTC.